These T cell receptor beta chains were read from a single sample in a study of spatial heterogeneity in lung cancer. From the 5' RACE reads, TCRdb called clonotypes with MiXCR, one entry per CDR3 protein. Here the sample spans about 8,000 distinct CDR3 sequences, 15% to 19% being singletons. Material: normal lung tissue next to the tumor, obtained at surgery. Source of these receptors: a male donor with early-stage non-small cell lung cancer. Each CDR3 is given with its conserved first and last residue. Each record gives: V gene, J gene, D gene, clone size, CDR3 DNA, CDR3 protein. The D gene is left open where the match is weak. Clone size is not always given. Where it is, it says once, few, many or a class for expanded clones.

V: TRBV7-2
J: TRBJ2-7
D: .
size: many
DNA: TGTGCCAGCAGTACAGACTGGTCGTCCTACGAGCAGTACTTC
CDR3: CASSTDWSSYEQYF

V: TRBV5-4
J: TRBJ2-5
D: .
size: .
DNA: TGTGCCAGCAAGGGAGGCAGCAGAGAAGAGACCCAGTACTTC
CDR3: CASKGGSREETQYF

V: TRBV30
J: TRBJ1-1
D: .
size: .
DNA: TGTGCCTGGCTATGGGGACAGAACACTGAAGCTTTCTTT
CDR3: CAWLWGQNTEAFF

V: TRBV29-1
J: TRBJ1-2
D: .
size: many
DNA: TGCAGCGTTGAGACGGTTAACTATGGCTACACCTTC
CDR3: CSVETVNYGYTF

V: TRBV20-1
J: TRBJ2-4
D: TRBD2
size: few
DNA: TGCAGTGCTAGAGCTGGGACTAGCGGAGGTCTAGCCAAAAACATTCAGTACTTC
CDR3: CSARAGTSGGLAKNIQYF

V: TRBV20-1
J: TRBJ1-1
D: .
size: few
DNA: TGCAGTGCTAGGGAAACAGGGTATGGGGGGACTGAAGCTTTCTTT
CDR3: CSARETGYGGTEAFF

V: TRBV20-1
J: TRBJ2-1
D: .
size: .
DNA: TGCAGTGCCGGACGGTCGATGGGCAATGAGCAGTTCTTC
CDR3: CSAGRSMGNEQFF

V: TRBV28
J: TRBJ1-5
D: .
size: many
DNA: TGTGCCAGCAGTTTATCCATGCAGCCCCAGCATTTT
CDR3: CASSLSMQPQHF

V: TRBV7-9
J: TRBJ2-5
D: TRBD2
size: many
DNA: TGTGCCAGCAGCTTAGAGGGACTAGCGGGAGCACAGACCCAGTACTTC
CDR3: CASSLEGLAGAQTQYF

V: TRBV5-1
J: TRBJ2-3
D: .
size: few
DNA: TGCGCCAGCAGCGTTAGCGTTACAGATACGCAGTATTTT
CDR3: CASSVSVTDTQYF

V: TRBV20-1
J: TRBJ2-3
D: .
size: few
DNA: TGCAGTGCTAGAGATTCCGGGGTACCCACAGATACGCAGTATTTT
CDR3: CSARDSGVPTDTQYF

V: TRBV4-3
J: TRBJ2-3
D: TRBD2
size: many
DNA: TGCGCCAGCAGCCCAGCGGGGGTGTCCACAGATACGCAGTATTTT
CDR3: CASSPAGVSTDTQYF

V: TRBV7-9
J: TRBJ1-4
D: .
size: medium-sized
DNA: TGTGCCAGCAGCTTCGGGACGGTGAATGAAAAACTGTTTTTT
CDR3: CASSFGTVNEKLFF

V: TRBV9
J: TRBJ2-7
D: .
size: many
DNA: TGTGCCAGCAGCGTAGGGGGGCCGGAGGAGCAGTACTTC
CDR3: CASSVGGPEEQYF

V: TRBV6-6
J: TRBJ2-3
D: TRBD2
size: many
DNA: TGTGCCAGCAGTGCACTAGCGGGCACAGATACGCAGTATTTT
CDR3: CASSALAGTDTQYF

V: TRBV28
J: TRBJ1-1
D: TRBD1
size: medium-sized
DNA: TGTGCCAGCAGGTTACAGGGGGGTGCTGAAGCTTTCTTT
CDR3: CASRLQGGAEAFF

V: TRBV18
J: TRBJ1-4
D: .
size: once
DNA: TGTGCCAGCTCACCGGGAAGGGGTGAAAAACTGTTTTTT
CDR3: CASSPGRGEKLFF

V: TRBV7-8
J: TRBJ1-1
D: .
size: medium-sized
DNA: TGTGCCAGCAGCTCCCGGCAGGGCGCTGAAGCTTTCTTT
CDR3: CASSSRQGAEAFF

V: TRBV29-1
J: TRBJ1-3
D: .
size: medium-sized
DNA: TGCAGCGTTGCAGCCAACTCTGGAAACACCATATATTTT
CDR3: CSVAANSGNTIYF

V: TRBV20-1
J: TRBJ2-3
D: .
size: many
DNA: TGCAGTGCTAGAGATGGAGATACGCAGTATTTT
CDR3: CSARDGDTQYF

V: TRBV7-2
J: TRBJ1-2
D: TRBD1
size: .
DNA: TGTGCCAGCAGCAGACAGGGGCCCGCTAACTATGGCTACACCTTC
CDR3: CASSRQGPANYGYTF

V: TRBV5-6
J: TRBJ2-1
D: TRBD2
size: few
DNA: TGTGCCAGCAGCTTTGGCGTTAGCGGGGGGAATGAGCAGTTCTTC
CDR3: CASSFGVSGGNEQFF

V: TRBV7-6
J: TRBJ2-5
D: TRBD2
size: .
DNA: TGTGCCACCTCAAATCCCCAAGAGAACACCGGAGCGGGAGACCTAGAGACCCAGTACTTC
CDR3: CATSNPQENTGAGDLETQYF

V: TRBV6-1
J: TRBJ2-2
D: .
size: .
DNA: TGTGCCAGCAGGCGGGACGAAGACACCGGGGAGCTGTTTTTT
CDR3: CASRRDEDTGELFF

V: TRBV5-1
J: TRBJ1-1
D: TRBD1
size: .
DNA: TGCGCCAGCAGCTTCGGACAGGGGACTGAAGCTTTCTTT
CDR3: CASSFGQGTEAFF

V: TRBV28
J: TRBJ2-1
D: .
size: large
DNA: TGTGCCAGCAGTTTAGGCCGGTCCTACAATGAGCAGTTCTTC
CDR3: CASSLGRSYNEQFF

V: TRBV20-1
J: TRBJ2-3
D: .
size: .
DNA: TGCAGTGCTAGCCGAGACGCGGTTGGGGCAGATACGCAGTATTTT
CDR3: CSASRDAVGADTQYF

V: TRBV4-1
J: TRBJ2-1
D: .
size: few
DNA: TGCGCCAGCAGCCCGAGATTGACAGGTCCCGGCTTCGATGAGCAGTTCTTC
CDR3: CASSPRLTGPGFDEQFF

V: TRBV5-1
J: TRBJ1-6
D: TRBD1
size: many
DNA: TGCGCCAGCACCACCGCGGACAGGGATAATTCACCCCTCCACTTT
CDR3: CASTTADRDNSPLHF

V: TRBV29-1
J: TRBJ2-3
D: TRBD1
size: .
DNA: TGCAGCGTTGTAGGTTTGACAGGGGGAACAGATACGCAGTATTTT
CDR3: CSVVGLTGGTDTQYF

V: TRBV7-9
J: TRBJ2-1
D: .
size: medium-sized
DNA: TGTGCCAGCAGCTTAGTTGGTAGGGTGGGGGATGAGCAGTTCTTC
CDR3: CASSLVGRVGDEQFF

V: TRBV4-1
J: TRBJ2-1
D: .
size: .
DNA: TGCGCCAGCAGCCAAGATCACCCAACCTACAATGAGCAGTTCTTC
CDR3: CASSQDHPTYNEQFF

V: TRBV7-2
J: TRBJ2-7
D: TRBD1
size: many
DNA: TGTGCCAGCAGCGCTCGACAGGGCGCCTACGAGCAGTACTTC
CDR3: CASSARQGAYEQYF

V: TRBV5-4
J: TRBJ1-3
D: .
size: few
DNA: TGTGCCAGCAGCTTACAGGGATCCGGAAACACCATATATTTT
CDR3: CASSLQGSGNTIYF

V: TRBV20-1
J: TRBJ1-4
D: TRBD1
size: .
DNA: TGCAGTGCGACGGACAGGGGCGACGAAAAACTGTTTTTT
CDR3: CSATDRGDEKLFF

V: TRBV20-1
J: TRBJ2-1
D: .
size: many
DNA: TGCAGTGCGCGACCCTGGAACGATTACAATGAGCAGTTCTTC
CDR3: CSARPWNDYNEQFF

V: TRBV5-5
J: TRBJ1-5
D: .
size: medium-sized
DNA: TGTGCCAGCAGCATTCATACGGGAAGCAATCAGCCCCAGCATTTT
CDR3: CASSIHTGSNQPQHF

V: TRBV12-3/TRBV12-4
J: TRBJ2-6
D: .
size: medium-sized
DNA: TGTGCCAGCAAGAGGAACTCCGGGGCCAACGTCCTGACTTTC
CDR3: CASKRNSGANVLTF

V: TRBV29-1
J: TRBJ2-1
D: TRBD1
size: .
DNA: TGCAGCATGTGGGGACAGGGGGATGAGCAGTTCTTC
CDR3: CSMWGQGDEQFF

V: TRBV28
J: TRBJ2-3
D: TRBD2
size: many
DNA: TGTGCCAGCACCCTTAGCGGGAGTAGGACAGATACGCAGTATTTT
CDR3: CASTLSGSRTDTQYF